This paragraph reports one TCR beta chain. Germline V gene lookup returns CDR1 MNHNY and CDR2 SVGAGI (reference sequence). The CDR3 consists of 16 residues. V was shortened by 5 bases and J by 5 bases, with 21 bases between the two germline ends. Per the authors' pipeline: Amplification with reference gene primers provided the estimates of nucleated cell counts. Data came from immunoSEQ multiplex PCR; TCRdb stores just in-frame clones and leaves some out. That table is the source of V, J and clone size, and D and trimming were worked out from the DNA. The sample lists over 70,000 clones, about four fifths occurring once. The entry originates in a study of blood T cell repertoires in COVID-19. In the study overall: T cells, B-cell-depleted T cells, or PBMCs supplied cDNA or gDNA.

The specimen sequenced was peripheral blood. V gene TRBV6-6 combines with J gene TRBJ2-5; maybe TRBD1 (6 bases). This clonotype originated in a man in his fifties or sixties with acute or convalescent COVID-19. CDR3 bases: TGTGCCAGCAGTCGACGACCCTCGGGACAATCGGAGACCCAGTACTTC. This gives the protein CASSRRPSGQSETQYF.